Reported below is one TCR beta chain. Its antigen is unknown. No base quality information exists; no much larger clone differs at one position. Collaborating institutions collected whole blood in K2EDTA tubes following their own protocols. For TCRbeta analysis, collaborators shipped samples as frozen whole blood, isolated PBMCs, or DNA extracted from either of those sample types. This specimen belongs to a study of blood T cell repertoires in COVID-19 (dated by TCRdb to the early 2020s). Broadly, across the study: Samples covering the acute and convalescent phases of COVID-19 were provided by collaborators in the United States, Italy and Spain. A de-identified subject ID, COVID-19 status, age in years and sex were almost always included in the sample metadata. Samples were obtained from the ongoing ImmuneRACE study (first 160 participants) and from over 1,000 subjects provided by 6 global collaborators. The repertoires were released in a freely available public database meant as a resource for research on the immune response to SARS-CoV-2. Where HLA class I and class II types were available, the types were taken from metadata supplied by the sample provider, not from assay-based typing. Subjects who had been exposed to COVID-19, were actively infected with it, or had recovered from it provided the deeply sampled blood TCRbeta repertoires that made up the dataset. The prospective study material was composed of cDNA or gDNA derived from T cells, B-cell-depleted T cells, or PBMCs. Summary of the overall study and its limitations: How much clinical and demographic metadata was included differed by source and by participant, and the metadata was provided uncurated.

TCRbeta CDR3 regions were amplified from genomic DNA using the immunoSEQ Assay, a bias-controlled multiplex PCR. Turning to the authors' computational methods: The number of nucleated cells in each sample was estimated by amplification of reference gene primers within the assay. To quantify the absolute abundance of each unique TCRbeta CDR3 rearrangement, sequence reads were collapsed and filtered. Productive Simpson clonality was computed per sample as the square root of Simpson's diversity index over productive rearrangements. Drawn from immuneACCESS, this table holds only the in-frame rearrangements with V and J called that TCRdb kept. Clones are partly lost; checked studies trace under half to an unresolved V gene and leave the rest unexplained. From that table come the V and J calls and clone size; the DNA was used to work out D and trimming. For this sample the table gives 110,000 to 150,000 clones, of which around 81% were detected only once. Together, the top ten hold about 7.5% of the sample.

The sequenced material came from peripheral blood. This TCR was sampled from a human donor in a cohort sampled during active COVID-19.

Read as DNA, the sequence is TGTGCCAGCAGCAAAGGGCCCCCGGGGGGCACCGGGGAGCTGTTTTTT. The encoded protein is CASSKGPPGGTGELFF. Recombination linked TRBV21-1 to TRBJ2-2; TRBD2 is the table's D call and was not checked against the DNA. TRBV21-1 is shown as a pseudogene. The CDR3 runs 16 residues from the cysteine to the phenylalanine. The only DNA kept is the CDR3, 48 bases in frame from the first base.